The clone carrying this TCR beta chain was detected many times. What it binds is not known. These data belong to a study of T cell repertoires in cytomegalovirus infection. Study-wide context: CMV epitopes in the study were HLA-C-restricted (recently identified) and HLA-B-restricted (well studied). General study points: Using cumulative public TCR beta family frequency, the authors identified those who carried CMV together with the relevant HLA.

TCRdb reprocessed the reads with MiXCR, giving one entry per CDR3 protein. In the table there are 200,000 to 250,000 distinct CDR3 sequences, about 39% of which are singletons. The ends lost 2 bases at V and 2 bases at J; junction bases unmatched: 2. Germline V gene data show CDR1 as MNHEY and CDR2 as SMNVEV (reference sequence). This CDR3 spans 15 amino acids. The material was CD8+ T cells from cultured PBMCs, obtained from culture after CMV antigen stimulation. The TCR originated in a human donor in good health (CMV status not recorded). Some clones in this sample may be carry-over from other donors' samples. The V gene is TRBV27, the J gene TRBJ2-1, with TRBD2 matching over 8 bases. The CDR3 coding sequence is TGTGCCAGCAGTTTAAGCGGGAGCCCCTACAATGAGCAGTTCTTC. Translated, it gives CASSLSGSPYNEQFF.